The present T cell receptor (beta chain) was sequenced within a study of blood T cell repertoires in COVID-19. The V and J ends lost 0 bases and 4 bases respectively, with 13 bases between them. From germline, CDR1 is GTSNPN and CDR2 SVGIG (reference sequence). The CDR3 contains 14 residues. Generated by immunoSEQ multiplex PCR, the TCRdb table keeps only in-frame clones and is missing some. The data show about 240,000 clones, just under 85% seen once. The source material was peripheral blood. The chain employs TRBV30 and TRBJ2-7, with D maybe TRBD1 (6 bases). The sequence derives from an elderly woman with acute or convalescent COVID-19. The CDR3 reads CAWSVPRDNYEQYF. The CDR3 nucleotides are TGTGCCTGGAGTGTTCCCAGGGACAATTACGAGCAGTACTTC.